The clone carrying this TCR beta chain was observed once. What it recognizes is unknown. The data originate from a study of T cell responses to AZD1222 COVID-19 vaccine. The assay was immunoSEQ multiplex PCR, and TCRdb's table has in-frame clones only and misses some. The sample consists of 75,000 to 100,000 clones, roughly 90% of them appearing once. Germline lookup yields CDR1 MNHEY and CDR2 SVGAGI. V was cut by 0 bases and J by 4 bases, with 7 bases left in between. The CDR3 covers 13 residues. General study findings and limits: After two AZD1222 doses, spike-specific TCR breadth and depth rose versus day 0.

The chain employs TRBV6-5 and TRBJ2-7, with D hard to call. The source is an adult in good health. The starting material was peripheral blood, obtained on day 0 of AZD1222 vaccination. In DNA form, the CDR3 reads TGTGCCAGCAGTTACTCGAAGGGATACGAGCAGTACTTC. Its translation is CASSYSKGYEQYF.